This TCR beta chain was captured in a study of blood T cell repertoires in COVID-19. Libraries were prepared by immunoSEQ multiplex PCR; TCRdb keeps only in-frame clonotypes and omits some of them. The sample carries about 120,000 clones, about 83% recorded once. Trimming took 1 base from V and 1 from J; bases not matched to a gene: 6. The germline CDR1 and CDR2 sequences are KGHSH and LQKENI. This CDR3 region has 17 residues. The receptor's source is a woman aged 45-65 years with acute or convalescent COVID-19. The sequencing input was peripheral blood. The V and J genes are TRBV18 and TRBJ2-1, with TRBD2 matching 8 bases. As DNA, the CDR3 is TGTGCCAGCTCACCACGTTCGGGGGGGGAGTCCTACAATGAGCAGTTCTTC. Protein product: CASSPRSGGESYNEQFF.